Shown below are 28 T cell receptor beta chains from a single sample sequenced in a study of T cell responses to AZD1222 COVID-19 vaccine. Libraries were prepared by immunoSEQ multiplex PCR; TCRdb keeps only in-frame clonotypes and omits some of them. The data hold about 130,000 clones, with about 86% observed a single time. Sequenced material: peripheral blood, taken on day 0 of AZD1222 vaccination. The receptors were sampled from an adult in good health.

The chain is built from TRBV10-2 and TRBJ2-7; D is unresolved. This CDR3 is 11 amino acids long. Germline V gene sequence: CDR1 WSHSY, CDR2 SAAADI. Trimming cost V 4 bases and J 5 bases, with 6 bases left between them. The chain's CDR3 is CASSAPHEQYF. The CDR3 bases are TGCGCCAGCAGTGCCCCCCACGAGCAGTACTTC.

The rearrangement links TRBV5-6 to TRBJ1-4; tentatively, D is TRBD1 (6 bases). Trimming left V 4 bases short and J 7 bases short, with 17 bases between. CDR1 SGHDT and CDR2 YYEEEE come from the germline V gene. The CDR3 sequence is 15 residues long. CDR3 amino acids: CASSLTGTRTEKLFF. The CDR3 DNA reads as TGTGCCAGCAGCCTAACCGGGACAAGGACTGAAAAACTGTTTTTT.

The chain combines TRBV28 with TRBJ2-3; TRBD1 agrees at 10 bases. The length of the CDR3 is 14 residues. Unmatched junction bases numbered 9, after V lost 7 bases and J lost 8 bases. In germline, CDR1 is MDHEN, CDR2 SYDVKM. The CDR3 DNA reads TGTGCCAGCACCGACCGACAGGGGGCGTCTACGCAGTATTTT. As protein: CASTDRQGASTQYF.

The V and J genes are TRBV4-1 and TRBJ1-4, with D tentatively TRBD1 (5 bases). Deletions cut 4 bases from V and 8 bases from J, with 17 bases between. In germline, CDR1 is MGHRA, CDR2 YSYEKL. The CDR3 is 15 amino acids. The CDR3 coding sequence is TGCGCCAGCAGCCTCCTGACAGTCCCGAAAGAAAAACTGTTTTTT. This encodes CASSLLTVPKEKLFF.

The chain joins TRBV28 to TRBJ1-2; TRBD1 agrees at 11 bases. The trim removed 6 bases at V and 5 bases at J, leaving 2 bases unmatched. The CDR3 totals 13 residues. Germline-derived CDR1 and CDR2 are MDHEN and SYDVKM. The CDR3 spells CASRGTGGYGYTF. The CDR3 DNA follows: TGTGCCAGCAGGGGGACAGGGGGGTATGGCTACACCTTC.

The J gene is TRBJ2-4, the V gene TRBV3-1 (or the pseudogene TRBV3-2), with D possibly being TRBD1 or TRBD2 (6 bases each). Trimming took off 4 bases at V and 0 bases at J, with 19 bases between the two ends. Per the germline V gene, CDR1 is LGHDT and CDR2 is YNNKEL (reference sequence). The length of the CDR3 is 18 residues. The CDR3 reads CASSPPGGGLGAKNIQYF. Here the CDR3 DNA reads TGTGCCAGCAGCCCACCCGGTGGGGGGCTGGGAGCCAAAAACATTCAGTACTTC.

The chain links TRBV7-8 to TRBJ1-1, with no clear D. CDR3 length: 13 amino acids. CDR1 SGHVS and CDR2 FQNEAQ come from the germline V gene. V lost 5 bases and J 7 bases, leaving 14 bases between the germline ends. Here the CDR3 DNA reads TGTGCCAGCAGCGAAGAGGGTAGAGATGAAGCTTTCTTT. It codes for CASSEEGRDEAFF.

The chain uses TRBV7-2 and TRBJ2-7; 8 bases line up with TRBD2. Germline CDR1 and CDR2: SGHTA and FQGNSA. The trim removed 8 bases at V and 5 bases at J, leaving 17 bases unmatched. This CDR3 has 16 residues. The CDR3 DNA reads as TGTGCCAGCGTCCCAGTGGGCGGGGGGAGCCTCCACGAGCAGTACTTC. Its translation: CASVPVGGGSLHEQYF.

This clone was detected only a few times. V usage is TRBV7-7 and J usage is TRBJ2-1; 7 bases line up with TRBD2. Looked up from germline, CDR1 is SSHAT and CDR2 is FNYEAQ (reference sequence). The CDR3 has 17 residues. J was trimmed by 1 base and V by 5 bases; bases with no gene match: 11. The CDR3 region has the DNA TGTGCCAGCAGCCTTAGTTCTAGCGGTAGTTCCTACAATGAGCAGTTCTTC. This encodes CASSLSSSGSSYNEQFF.

The chain is built from TRBV5-6 and TRBJ1-6; TRBD1 agrees at 8 bases. The V gene's germline CDR1 is SGHDT and CDR2 YYEEEE. The trim removed 2 bases at V and 9 bases at J, leaving 7 bases unmatched. The CDR3 sequence is 15 residues long. CDR3: CASSFPGGASSPLHF. The DNA for the CDR3 is TGTGCCAGCAGCTTCCCAGGGGGCGCTTCTTCACCCCTCCACTTT.

V and J are TRBV10-3 and TRBJ2-4, with TRBD2 identical over 7 bases. The CDR3 sequence is 14 residues long. V dropped 0 bases and J dropped 6; count of bases not matched to a gene: 2. Germline values: CDR1 ENHRY, CDR2 SYGVKD. CDR3 in amino acids: CAISESPGGNIQYF. The CDR3 coding sequence is TGTGCCATCAGTGAGTCGCCGGGGGGAAACATTCAGTACTTC.

The J gene is TRBJ2-3, the V gene TRBV9; D not resolved. The germline V and J ends were trimmed by 4 bases and 6 bases, with 15 bases remaining between them. CDR3 length: 14 residues. The germline gives CDR1 SGDLS, CDR2 YYNGEE. The CDR3 loop reads CASSPRVKLDTQYF. CDR3 nucleotides: TGTGCCAGCAGCCCCCGAGTCAAGCTGGATACGCAGTATTTT.

This chain joins TRBV6-5 and TRBJ1-2, with 8 bases lining up with TRBD1. V gave up 4 bases and J gave up 6 bases; unmatched junction bases: 4. The CDR3 loop spans 13 amino acids. Germline V gene sequence: CDR1 MNHEY, CDR2 SVGAGI. This CDR3 is CASSSTGGDGYTF. The CDR3 region has the DNA TGTGCCAGCAGTTCTACAGGGGGAGATGGCTACACCTTC.

The rearrangement joins TRBV24-1 to TRBJ1-2; 9 bases agree with TRBD1. The CDR3 has 14 residues. V shed 2 bases and J 4 bases; nucleotides not matched to a gene: 1. Germline V gene data show CDR1 as KGHDR and CDR2 as SFDVKD. CDR3 sequence (DNA): TGTGCCACCAGTGATTCGGACAGGGGCTATGGCTACACCTTC. Translation: CATSDSDRGYGYTF.

The chain employs TRBV6-2 or TRBV6-3 and TRBJ1-1, with TRBD1 as a possible D gene (5 bases). Trimming took off 2 bases at V and 4 bases at J, with 8 bases between the two ends. From germline, CDR1 is MNHEY and CDR2 SVGEGT. There are 13 residues in the CDR3. DNA for the CDR3: TGTGCCAGCAGTTACGGGGGGAGCACTGAAGCTTTCTTT. Its protein is CASSYGGSTEAFF.

This clone has just a few counts. The gene calls are TRBV28 and TRBJ1-5, with D uncertain. The germline V and J ends were trimmed by 5 bases and 0 bases, with 8 bases remaining between them. The CDR3 spans 14 residues. Germline V gene data show CDR1 as MDHEN and CDR2 as SYDVKM. In DNA form, the CDR3 reads TGTGCCAGCAGTCGGGCGGTTAGCAATCAGCCCCAGCATTTT. Translating it yields CASSRAVSNQPQHF.

The CDR3 nucleotides read TGTGCCTGGAGTTTGGGGGGAATCTCAGATACGCAGTATTTT. Translation gives CAWSLGGISDTQYF. This chain joins TRBV30 and TRBJ2-3; D is possibly TRBD2 (6 bases). V lost 2 bases to trimming and J lost 4 bases, with 13 bases between them. Germline assignment: CDR1 GTSNPN and CDR2 SVGIG (reference sequence). The length of the CDR3 is 14 residues.

V usage is TRBV5-4 and J usage is TRBJ1-1; 7 bases align to TRBD1. Trimming cost V 0 bases and J 1 base; bases outside gene matches: 6. In germline, CDR1 is SGHNT, CDR2 YYREEE (reference sequence). This CDR3 region has 16 residues. The CDR3 spells CASSLAGWTGNTEAFF. In DNA form, the CDR3 reads TGTGCCAGCAGCTTGGCAGGTTGGACAGGGAACACTGAAGCTTTCTTT.

V and J are TRBV5-6 and TRBJ1-2; D uncertain. The CDR3 spans 13 residues. Germline CDR1 SGHDT, CDR2 YYEEEE. V dropped 1 base and J dropped 4 bases, with 8 bases sitting between them. CDR3 coding DNA: TGTGCCAGCAGCTTGTATCGGGGCTATGGCTACACCTTC. It specifies CASSLYRGYGYTF. The complete variable domain, with remaining parts taken from reference TRBV5-6 and TRBJ1-2, reads DAGVTQSPTHLIKTRGQQVTLRCSPKSGHDTVSWYQQALGQGPQFIFQYYEEEERQRGNFPDRFSGHQFPNYSSELNVNALLLGDSALYLCASSLYRGYGYTFGSGTRLTVV.

This chain connects TRBV7-3 to TRBJ1-1, with D unresolved. The CDR3 has 13 amino acids. The V and J ends lost 4 bases and 3 bases respectively, with 9 bases between them. CDR1 SGHTA and CDR2 FQGTGA come from the germline V gene. CDR3 region: CASSSFSDTEAFF. The DNA of the CDR3 is TGTGCCAGCAGCTCCTTCAGCGACACTGAAGCTTTCTTT.

The rearrangement links TRBV19 to TRBJ2-1; D is unresolved. V was shortened by 2 bases and J by 9 bases, with 8 bases between the two germline ends. CDR3 size: 12 residues. In germline, CDR1 is LNHDA, CDR2 SQIVND (reference sequence). The CDR3 nucleotides are TGTGCCAGTAGTATATCAGCTTCTGAGCAGTTCTTC. Encoded protein: CASSISASEQFF. Full variable domain (rest looked up from reference TRBV19 and TRBJ2-1): DGGITQSPKYLFRKEGQNVTLSCEQNLNHDAMYWYRQDPGQGLRLIYYSQIVNDFQKGDIAEGYSVSREKKESFPLTVTSAQKNPTAFYLCASSISASEQFFGPGTRLTVL.

The rearrangement uses TRBV7-8 and TRBJ2-7; possible D gene TRBD1, 5 bases. There are 15 residues in the CDR3. CDR1 SGHVS and CDR2 FQNEAQ come from the germline V gene. Trimming shortened V by 1 base and J by 0 bases, and 10 bases separated the two germline ends. DNA for the CDR3: TGTGCCAGCAGCTTAGACAGGATAAGCTCCTACGAGCAGTACTTC. Protein sequence: CASSLDRISSYEQYF.

The DNA of the CDR3 is TGTGCCAGCATCCCGTTTGGCAATCAGCCCCAGCATTTT. It is translated as CASIPFGNQPQHF. The chain links TRBV28 to TRBJ1-5; the D is unclear. V lost 7 bases, J lost 2 bases, and 9 bases lay in between. Germline loops: CDR1 MDHEN, CDR2 SYDVKM. The CDR3 extends over 13 amino acids.

The genes are TRBV5-1 and TRBJ2-7; D may be TRBD1 (5 bases). Germline CDR1 SGHRS, CDR2 YFSETQ. Trimming pared 4 bases from V and 4 bases from J, leaving 18 bases between. The CDR3 is 15 residues long. As DNA, the CDR3 is TGCGCCAGCAGCAATGGCTGGCAGGGTGAATACGAGCAGTACTTC. The encoded protein is CASSNGWQGEYEQYF.

The rearrangement links TRBV27 to TRBJ2-7; TRBD1 agrees at 8 bases. The germline V gene encodes CDR1 MNHEY and CDR2 SMNVEV (reference sequence). The CDR3 extends over 14 amino acids. After removal of 6 bases from V and 1 base from J, the junction contained 5 bases not matched to a gene. The DNA for the CDR3 is TGTGCCAGCAGATTTCGGACAGGGTCCTACGAGCAGTACTTC. It codes for CASRFRTGSYEQYF.

The chain couples TRBV18 to TRBJ1-1; D possibly corresponds to TRBD1 (6 bases). Deletions cut 6 bases from V and 1 base from J, with 9 bases between. The CDR3 length is 13 residues. The germline V gene encodes CDR1 KGHSH and CDR2 LQKENI. CDR3 region: CASSGQKNTEAFF. The DNA of the CDR3 is TGTGCCAGCTCCGGACAGAAGAACACTGAAGCTTTCTTT.

This rearrangement joins TRBV5-6 to TRBJ2-5, with no clear D. Looked up from germline, CDR1 is SGHDT and CDR2 is YYEEEE. V gave up 1 base and J gave up 3 bases, with 7 bases separating them. The CDR3 contains 13 residues. The CDR3 is CASSLLSEETQYF. The DNA of the CDR3 is TGTGCCAGCAGCTTGCTCAGTGAAGAGACCCAGTACTTC.

The V and J genes are TRBV4-1 and TRBJ1-6; a possible D gene is TRBD1 (5 bases). The CDR3 runs to 17 residues. V was shortened by 1 base and J by 10 bases, with 20 bases between the two germline ends. Germline values: CDR1 MGHRA, CDR2 YSYEKL. The CDR3 sequence is CASSQVRGLGPGSPLHF. The CDR3 DNA follows: TGCGCCAGCAGCCAAGTACGAGGGTTGGGGCCGGGGTCACCCCTCCACTTT.